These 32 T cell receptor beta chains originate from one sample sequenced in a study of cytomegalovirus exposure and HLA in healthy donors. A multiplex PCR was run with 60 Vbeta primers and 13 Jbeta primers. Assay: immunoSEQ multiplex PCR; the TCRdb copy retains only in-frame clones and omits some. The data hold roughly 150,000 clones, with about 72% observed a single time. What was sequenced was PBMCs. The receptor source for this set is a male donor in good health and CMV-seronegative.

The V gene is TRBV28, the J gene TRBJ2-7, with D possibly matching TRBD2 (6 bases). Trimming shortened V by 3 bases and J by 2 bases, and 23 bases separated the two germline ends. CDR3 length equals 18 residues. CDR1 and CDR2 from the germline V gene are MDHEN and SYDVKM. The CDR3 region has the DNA TGTGCCAGCAGTTTCCCACCGACTAGTCGCATTAACCCCTACGAGCAGTACTTC. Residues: CASSFPPTSRINPYEQYF.

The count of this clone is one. The CDR3 region is CAISEGRQDTEAFF. CDR3 nucleotide sequence: TGTGCCATCAGTGAAGGAAGACAGGACACTGAAGCTTTCTTT. The V and J genes are TRBV10-3 and TRBJ1-1; a weak D match, TRBD1 (6 bases). This CDR3 region has 14 residues. V was clipped by 3 bases and J by 3 bases, with 11 bases between them. Germline assignment: CDR1 ENHRY and CDR2 SYGVKD.

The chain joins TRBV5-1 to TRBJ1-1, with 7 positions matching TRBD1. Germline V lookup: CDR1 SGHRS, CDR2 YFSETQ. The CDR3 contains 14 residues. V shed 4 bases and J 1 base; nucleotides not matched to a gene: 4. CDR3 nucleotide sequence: TGCGCCAGCAGCACCTCAGGGGGGAACACTGAAGCTTTCTTT. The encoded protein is CASSTSGGNTEAFF.

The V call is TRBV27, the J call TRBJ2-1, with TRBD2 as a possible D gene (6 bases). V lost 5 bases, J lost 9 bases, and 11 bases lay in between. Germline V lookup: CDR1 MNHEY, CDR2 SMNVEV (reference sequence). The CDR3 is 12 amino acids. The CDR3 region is CASSRLESEQFF. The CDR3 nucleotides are TGTGCCAGCAGTCGACTAGAAAGTGAGCAGTTCTTC.

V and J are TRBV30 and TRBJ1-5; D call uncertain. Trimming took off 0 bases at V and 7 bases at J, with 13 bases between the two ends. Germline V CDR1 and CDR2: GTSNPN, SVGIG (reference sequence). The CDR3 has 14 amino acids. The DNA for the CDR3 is TGTGCCTGGAGTGTACTGGAGGCAAACCAGCCCCAGCATTTT. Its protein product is CAWSVLEANQPQHF.

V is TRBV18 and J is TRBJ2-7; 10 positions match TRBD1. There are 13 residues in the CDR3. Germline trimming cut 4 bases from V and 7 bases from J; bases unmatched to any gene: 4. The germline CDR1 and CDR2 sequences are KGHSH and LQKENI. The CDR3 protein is CASSQTGGDEQYF. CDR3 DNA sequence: TGTGCCAGCTCACAGACAGGGGGCGATGAGCAGTACTTC.

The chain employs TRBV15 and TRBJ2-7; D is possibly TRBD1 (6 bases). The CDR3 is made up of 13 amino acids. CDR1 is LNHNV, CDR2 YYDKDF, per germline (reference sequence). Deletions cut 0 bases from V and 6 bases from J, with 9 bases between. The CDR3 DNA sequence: TGTGCCACCAGCAGAGATAGGGGGTCCGAGCAGTACTTC. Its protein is CATSRDRGSEQYF.

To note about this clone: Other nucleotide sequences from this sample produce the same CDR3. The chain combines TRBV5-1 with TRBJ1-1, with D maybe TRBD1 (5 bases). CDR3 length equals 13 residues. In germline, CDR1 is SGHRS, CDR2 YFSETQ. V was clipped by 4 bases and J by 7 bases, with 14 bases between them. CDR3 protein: CASSETGESEAFF. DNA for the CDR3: TGCGCCAGCAGCGAAACAGGTGAGAGTGAAGCTTTCTTT. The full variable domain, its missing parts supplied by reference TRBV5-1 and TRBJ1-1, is KAGVTQTPRYLIKTRGQQVTLSCSPISGHRSVSWYQQTPGQGLQFLFEYFSETQRNKGNFPGRFSGRQFSNSRSEMNVSTLELGDSALYLCASSETGESEAFFGQGTRLTVV.

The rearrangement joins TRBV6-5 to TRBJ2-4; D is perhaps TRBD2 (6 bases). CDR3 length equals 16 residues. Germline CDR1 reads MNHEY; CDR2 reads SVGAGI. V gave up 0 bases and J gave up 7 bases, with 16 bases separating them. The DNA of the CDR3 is TGTGCCAGCAGTTACTCCCCAGATCCCGGAGGGAACATTCAGTACTTC. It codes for CASSYSPDPGGNIQYF.

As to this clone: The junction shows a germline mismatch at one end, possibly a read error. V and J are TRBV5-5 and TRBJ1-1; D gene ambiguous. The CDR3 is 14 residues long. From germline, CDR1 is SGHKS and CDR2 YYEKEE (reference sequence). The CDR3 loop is CASSFPGSIFKGIF. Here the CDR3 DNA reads TGTGCCAGCAGCTTCCCGGGATCTATTTTTAAGGGTATCTTT.

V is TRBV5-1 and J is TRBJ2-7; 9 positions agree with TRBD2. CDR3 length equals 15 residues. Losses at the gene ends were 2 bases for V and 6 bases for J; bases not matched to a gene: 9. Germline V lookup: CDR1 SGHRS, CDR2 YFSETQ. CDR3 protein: CASSFGNEREVEQYF. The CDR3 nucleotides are TGCGCCAGCAGCTTCGGTAATGAGCGGGAGGTCGAGCAGTACTTC. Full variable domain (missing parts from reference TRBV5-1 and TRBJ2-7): KAGVTQTPRYLIKTRGQQVTLSCSPISGHRSVSWYQQTPGQGLQFLFEYFSETQRNKGNFPGRFSGRQFSNSRSEMNVSTLELGDSALYLCASSFGNEREVEQYFGPGTRLTVT.

The CDR3 loop is CSGRQGGYEQYF. The CDR3 region has the DNA TGCAGCGGACGACAGGGAGGTTACGAGCAGTACTTC. The gene calls are TRBV29-1 and TRBJ2-7; TRBD1 might be the D (7 bases). Germline V gene sequence: CDR1 SQVTM, CDR2 ANQGSEA. The ends were cut back, 7 bases at V and 4 bases at J, with 14 bases in the middle. This CDR3 has 12 amino acids.

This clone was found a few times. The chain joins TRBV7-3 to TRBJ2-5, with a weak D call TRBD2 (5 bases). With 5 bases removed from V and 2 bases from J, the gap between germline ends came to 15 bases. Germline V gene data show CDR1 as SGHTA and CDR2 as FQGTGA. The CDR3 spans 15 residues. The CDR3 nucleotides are TGTGCCAGCAGCGATAGCGCGGGCCTTCAAGAGACCCAGTACTTC. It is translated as CASSDSAGLQETQYF.

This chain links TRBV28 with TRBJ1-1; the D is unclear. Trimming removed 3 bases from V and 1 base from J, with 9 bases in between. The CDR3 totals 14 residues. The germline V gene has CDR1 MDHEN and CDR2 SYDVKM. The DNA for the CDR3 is TGTGCCAGCAGTTTTGAGGGTTGGAACACTGAAGCTTTCTTT. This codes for CASSFEGWNTEAFF.

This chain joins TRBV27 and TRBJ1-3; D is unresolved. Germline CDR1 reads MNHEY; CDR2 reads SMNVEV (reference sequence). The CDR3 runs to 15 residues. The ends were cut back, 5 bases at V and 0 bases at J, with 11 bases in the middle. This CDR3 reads CASSPNFSSGNTIYF. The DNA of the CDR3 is TGTGCCAGCAGTCCCAATTTTTCCTCTGGAAACACCATATATTTT.

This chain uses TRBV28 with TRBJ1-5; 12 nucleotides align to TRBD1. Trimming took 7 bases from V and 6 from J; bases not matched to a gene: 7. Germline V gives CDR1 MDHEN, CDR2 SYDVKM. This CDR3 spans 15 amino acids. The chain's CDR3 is CASTTGTGGGQPQHF. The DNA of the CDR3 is TGTGCCAGCACCACCGGGACAGGGGGCGGTCAGCCCCAGCATTTT.

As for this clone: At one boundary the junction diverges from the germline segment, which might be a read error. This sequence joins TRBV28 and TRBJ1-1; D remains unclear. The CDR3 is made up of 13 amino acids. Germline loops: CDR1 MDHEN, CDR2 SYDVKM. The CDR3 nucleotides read TGTGCCAGCAATCTGCCTGGGAGGTCTGAGGCTTTCTTT. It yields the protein CASNLPGRSEAFF.

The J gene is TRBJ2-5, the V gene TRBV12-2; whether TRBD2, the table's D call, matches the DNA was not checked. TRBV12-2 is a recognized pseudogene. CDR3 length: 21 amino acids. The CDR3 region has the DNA TGTGCAAGTCGCTTAGAGGGGGGGCGGGGTGGGCAGCGGGGGCCGAAAGAGACCCAGTACTTC. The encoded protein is CASRLEGGRGGQRGPKETQYF.

The CDR3 DNA reads as TGTGCCAGTAGTGGTCAGGCCCAAGAGACCCAGTACTTC. Translated: CASSGQAQETQYF. This chain joins TRBV19 and TRBJ2-5, with D uncertain. Germline CDR1 LNHDA, CDR2 SQIVND (reference sequence). This CDR3 has 13 residues. Trimming took off 5 bases at V and 1 base at J, with 8 bases between the two ends.

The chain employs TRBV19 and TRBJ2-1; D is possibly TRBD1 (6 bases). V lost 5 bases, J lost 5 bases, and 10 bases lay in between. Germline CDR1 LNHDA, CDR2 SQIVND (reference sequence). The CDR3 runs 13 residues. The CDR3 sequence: CASSRAGDNEQFF. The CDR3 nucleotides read TGTGCCAGTAGTCGGGCAGGGGACAATGAGCAGTTCTTC. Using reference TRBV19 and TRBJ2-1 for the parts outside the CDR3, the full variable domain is DGGITQSPKYLFRKEGQNVTLSCEQNLNHDAMYWYRQDPGQGLRLIYYSQIVNDFQKGDIAEGYSVSREKKESFPLTVTSAQKNPTAFYLCASSRAGDNEQFFGPGTRLTVL.

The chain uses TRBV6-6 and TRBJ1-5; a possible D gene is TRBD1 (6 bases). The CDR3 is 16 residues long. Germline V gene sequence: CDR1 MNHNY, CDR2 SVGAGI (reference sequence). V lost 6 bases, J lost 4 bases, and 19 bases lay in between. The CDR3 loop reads CASRATAGGGNQPQHF. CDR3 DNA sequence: TGTGCCAGCAGAGCGACAGCGGGGGGCGGGAATCAGCCCCAGCATTTT.

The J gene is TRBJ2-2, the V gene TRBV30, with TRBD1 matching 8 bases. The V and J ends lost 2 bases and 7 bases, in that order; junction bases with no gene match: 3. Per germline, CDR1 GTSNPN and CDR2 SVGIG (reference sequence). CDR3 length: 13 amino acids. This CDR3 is CAWSRTGRGELFF. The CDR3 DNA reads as TGTGCCTGGAGTCGGACAGGGCGCGGGGAGCTGTTTTTT. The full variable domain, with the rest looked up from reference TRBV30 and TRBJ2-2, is SQTIHQWPATLVQPVGSPLSLECTVEGTSNPNLYWYRQAAGRGLQLLFYSVGIGQISSEVPQNLSASRPQDRQFILSSKKLLLSDSGFYLCAWSRTGRGELFFGEGSRLTVL.

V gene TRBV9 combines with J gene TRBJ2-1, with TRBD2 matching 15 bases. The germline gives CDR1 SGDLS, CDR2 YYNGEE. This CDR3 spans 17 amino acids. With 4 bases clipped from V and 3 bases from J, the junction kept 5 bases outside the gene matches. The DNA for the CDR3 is TGTGCCAGCAGCAGGGGACTAGCGGGAGGCCTCTACAATGAGCAGTTCTTC. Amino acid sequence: CASSRGLAGGLYNEQFF.

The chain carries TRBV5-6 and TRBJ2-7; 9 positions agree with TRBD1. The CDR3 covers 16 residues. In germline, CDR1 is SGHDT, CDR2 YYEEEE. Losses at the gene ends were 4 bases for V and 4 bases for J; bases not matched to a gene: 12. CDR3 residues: CASSRPPGQGTYEQYF. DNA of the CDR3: TGTGCCAGCAGCCGCCCCCCGGGACAGGGAACATACGAGCAGTACTTC.

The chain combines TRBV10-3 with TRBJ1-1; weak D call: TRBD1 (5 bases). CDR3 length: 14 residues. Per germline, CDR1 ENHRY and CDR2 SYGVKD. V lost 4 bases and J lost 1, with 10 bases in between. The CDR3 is CAISGYDRNTEAFF. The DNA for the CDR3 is TGTGCCATCAGTGGGTACGACAGGAACACTGAAGCTTTCTTT.

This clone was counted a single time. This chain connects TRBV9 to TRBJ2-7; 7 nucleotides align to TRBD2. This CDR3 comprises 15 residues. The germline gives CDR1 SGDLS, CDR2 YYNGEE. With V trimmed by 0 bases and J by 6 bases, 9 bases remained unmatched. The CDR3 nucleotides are TGTGCCAGCAGCGTAGACGGCGGGGGACCGGGCGAGCAGTACTTC. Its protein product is CASSVDGGGPGEQYF.

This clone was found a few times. The CDR3 is CASSPVAQPPGEQYF. Here the CDR3 DNA reads TGTGCCAGCTCACCAGTTGCACAGCCCCCCGGCGAGCAGTACTTC. The genes are TRBV18 and TRBJ2-7; no clear D. Germline V gives CDR1 KGHSH, CDR2 LQKENI. The germline V and J ends were trimmed by 2 bases and 6 bases, with 17 bases remaining between them. CDR3 length: 15 residues.

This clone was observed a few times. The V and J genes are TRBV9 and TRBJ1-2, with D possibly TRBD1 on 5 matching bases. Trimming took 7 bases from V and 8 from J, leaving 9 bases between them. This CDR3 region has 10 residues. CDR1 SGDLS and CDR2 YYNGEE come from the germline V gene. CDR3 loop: CASGAGGYTF. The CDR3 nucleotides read TGTGCCAGCGGGGCCGGGGGCTACACCTTC.

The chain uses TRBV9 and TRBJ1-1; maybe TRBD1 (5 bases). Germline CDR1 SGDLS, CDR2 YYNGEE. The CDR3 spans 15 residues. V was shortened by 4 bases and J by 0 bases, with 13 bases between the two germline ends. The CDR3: CASSRQDRLNTEAFF. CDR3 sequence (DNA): TGTGCCAGCAGCAGACAAGACAGACTGAACACTGAAGCTTTCTTT.

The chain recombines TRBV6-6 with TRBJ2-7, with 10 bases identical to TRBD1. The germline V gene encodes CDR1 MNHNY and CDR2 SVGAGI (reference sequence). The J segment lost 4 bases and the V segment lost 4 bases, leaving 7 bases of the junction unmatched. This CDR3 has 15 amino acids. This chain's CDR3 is CASSSRQGALYEQYF. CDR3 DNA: TGTGCCAGCAGTTCCCGACAGGGGGCACTGTACGAGCAGTACTTC.

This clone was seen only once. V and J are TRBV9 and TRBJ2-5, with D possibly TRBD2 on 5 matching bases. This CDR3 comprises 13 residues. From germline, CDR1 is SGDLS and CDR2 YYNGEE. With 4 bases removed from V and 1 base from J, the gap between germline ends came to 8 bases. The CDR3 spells CASSRGPQETQYF. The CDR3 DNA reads TGTGCCAGCAGCCGCGGGCCCCAAGAGACCCAGTACTTC.

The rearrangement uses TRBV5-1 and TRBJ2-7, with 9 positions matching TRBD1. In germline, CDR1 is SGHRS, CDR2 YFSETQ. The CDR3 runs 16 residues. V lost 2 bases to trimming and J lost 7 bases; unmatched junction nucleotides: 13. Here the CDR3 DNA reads TGCGCCAGCAGCTTAGGAACCGGGACAGGGTCAAGGGAGCAGTACTTC. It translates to CASSLGTGTGSREQYF.